The 4 T cell receptor beta chains reported below all come from one sample, sequenced in a study of cytomegalovirus exposure and HLA in healthy donors. Primers included in the PCR were 60 Vbeta and 13 Jbeta primers. TCRdb's copy holds only in-frame clones and misses some; the assay was immunoSEQ multiplex PCR. The table lists approximately 110,000 clones, roughly 71% of them singletons. Sequenced sample: PBMCs. These receptors were obtained from a woman aged 50 to 65 in good health and CMV-seropositive.

This clone was recorded once. The genes are TRBV7-2 and TRBJ1-5; D is ambiguous. The CDR3 has 16 residues. Germline CDR1 SGHTA, CDR2 FQGNSA. V was shortened by 0 bases and J by 6 bases, with 15 bases between the two germline ends. The CDR3: CASSLAGIVEGQPQHF. The CDR3 DNA follows: TGTGCCAGCAGCTTAGCAGGGATTGTGGAGGGTCAGCCCCAGCATTTT.

The rearrangement links TRBV1 to TRBJ2-7; TRBD2 was called by the table and not checked on the DNA. TRBV1 is a recognized pseudogene. The CDR3 is 12 residues long. The CDR3 nucleotides read TGCACCAGTTGCGGGGGGGTCTACGAGCAGTACTTC. It yields the protein CTSCGGVYEQYF.

This clone came up once. The gene calls are TRBV10-1 and TRBJ2-3; TRBD1 aligns across 12 bases. This CDR3 has 16 amino acids. Germline loops: CDR1 WNHNN, CDR2 SYGVQD (reference sequence). V lost 4 bases to trimming and J lost 4 bases; unmatched junction nucleotides: 6. The CDR3 DNA is TGCGCCAGCAGTGGAGGGGACAGGGGGCATGCAGATACGCAGTATTTT. It encodes CASSGGDRGHADTQYF.

The chain recombines TRBV29-1 with TRBJ1-2; 8 bases map to TRBD1. Germline V CDR1 and CDR2: SQVTM, ANQGSEA. CDR3 length: 15 amino acids. V dropped 0 bases and J dropped 3; count of bases not matched to a gene: 6. CDR3: CSVEDLNRGDYGYTF. The CDR3 DNA reads as TGCAGCGTTGAAGATCTGAACAGGGGGGACTATGGCTACACCTTC. Supplemented by reference TRBV29-1 and TRBJ1-2, the full variable domain reads SAVISQKPSRDICQRGTSLTIQCQVDSQVTMMFWYRQQPGQSLTLIATANQGSEATYESGFVIDKFPISRPNLTFSTLTVSNMSPEDSSIYLCSVEDLNRGDYGYTFGSGTRLTVV.